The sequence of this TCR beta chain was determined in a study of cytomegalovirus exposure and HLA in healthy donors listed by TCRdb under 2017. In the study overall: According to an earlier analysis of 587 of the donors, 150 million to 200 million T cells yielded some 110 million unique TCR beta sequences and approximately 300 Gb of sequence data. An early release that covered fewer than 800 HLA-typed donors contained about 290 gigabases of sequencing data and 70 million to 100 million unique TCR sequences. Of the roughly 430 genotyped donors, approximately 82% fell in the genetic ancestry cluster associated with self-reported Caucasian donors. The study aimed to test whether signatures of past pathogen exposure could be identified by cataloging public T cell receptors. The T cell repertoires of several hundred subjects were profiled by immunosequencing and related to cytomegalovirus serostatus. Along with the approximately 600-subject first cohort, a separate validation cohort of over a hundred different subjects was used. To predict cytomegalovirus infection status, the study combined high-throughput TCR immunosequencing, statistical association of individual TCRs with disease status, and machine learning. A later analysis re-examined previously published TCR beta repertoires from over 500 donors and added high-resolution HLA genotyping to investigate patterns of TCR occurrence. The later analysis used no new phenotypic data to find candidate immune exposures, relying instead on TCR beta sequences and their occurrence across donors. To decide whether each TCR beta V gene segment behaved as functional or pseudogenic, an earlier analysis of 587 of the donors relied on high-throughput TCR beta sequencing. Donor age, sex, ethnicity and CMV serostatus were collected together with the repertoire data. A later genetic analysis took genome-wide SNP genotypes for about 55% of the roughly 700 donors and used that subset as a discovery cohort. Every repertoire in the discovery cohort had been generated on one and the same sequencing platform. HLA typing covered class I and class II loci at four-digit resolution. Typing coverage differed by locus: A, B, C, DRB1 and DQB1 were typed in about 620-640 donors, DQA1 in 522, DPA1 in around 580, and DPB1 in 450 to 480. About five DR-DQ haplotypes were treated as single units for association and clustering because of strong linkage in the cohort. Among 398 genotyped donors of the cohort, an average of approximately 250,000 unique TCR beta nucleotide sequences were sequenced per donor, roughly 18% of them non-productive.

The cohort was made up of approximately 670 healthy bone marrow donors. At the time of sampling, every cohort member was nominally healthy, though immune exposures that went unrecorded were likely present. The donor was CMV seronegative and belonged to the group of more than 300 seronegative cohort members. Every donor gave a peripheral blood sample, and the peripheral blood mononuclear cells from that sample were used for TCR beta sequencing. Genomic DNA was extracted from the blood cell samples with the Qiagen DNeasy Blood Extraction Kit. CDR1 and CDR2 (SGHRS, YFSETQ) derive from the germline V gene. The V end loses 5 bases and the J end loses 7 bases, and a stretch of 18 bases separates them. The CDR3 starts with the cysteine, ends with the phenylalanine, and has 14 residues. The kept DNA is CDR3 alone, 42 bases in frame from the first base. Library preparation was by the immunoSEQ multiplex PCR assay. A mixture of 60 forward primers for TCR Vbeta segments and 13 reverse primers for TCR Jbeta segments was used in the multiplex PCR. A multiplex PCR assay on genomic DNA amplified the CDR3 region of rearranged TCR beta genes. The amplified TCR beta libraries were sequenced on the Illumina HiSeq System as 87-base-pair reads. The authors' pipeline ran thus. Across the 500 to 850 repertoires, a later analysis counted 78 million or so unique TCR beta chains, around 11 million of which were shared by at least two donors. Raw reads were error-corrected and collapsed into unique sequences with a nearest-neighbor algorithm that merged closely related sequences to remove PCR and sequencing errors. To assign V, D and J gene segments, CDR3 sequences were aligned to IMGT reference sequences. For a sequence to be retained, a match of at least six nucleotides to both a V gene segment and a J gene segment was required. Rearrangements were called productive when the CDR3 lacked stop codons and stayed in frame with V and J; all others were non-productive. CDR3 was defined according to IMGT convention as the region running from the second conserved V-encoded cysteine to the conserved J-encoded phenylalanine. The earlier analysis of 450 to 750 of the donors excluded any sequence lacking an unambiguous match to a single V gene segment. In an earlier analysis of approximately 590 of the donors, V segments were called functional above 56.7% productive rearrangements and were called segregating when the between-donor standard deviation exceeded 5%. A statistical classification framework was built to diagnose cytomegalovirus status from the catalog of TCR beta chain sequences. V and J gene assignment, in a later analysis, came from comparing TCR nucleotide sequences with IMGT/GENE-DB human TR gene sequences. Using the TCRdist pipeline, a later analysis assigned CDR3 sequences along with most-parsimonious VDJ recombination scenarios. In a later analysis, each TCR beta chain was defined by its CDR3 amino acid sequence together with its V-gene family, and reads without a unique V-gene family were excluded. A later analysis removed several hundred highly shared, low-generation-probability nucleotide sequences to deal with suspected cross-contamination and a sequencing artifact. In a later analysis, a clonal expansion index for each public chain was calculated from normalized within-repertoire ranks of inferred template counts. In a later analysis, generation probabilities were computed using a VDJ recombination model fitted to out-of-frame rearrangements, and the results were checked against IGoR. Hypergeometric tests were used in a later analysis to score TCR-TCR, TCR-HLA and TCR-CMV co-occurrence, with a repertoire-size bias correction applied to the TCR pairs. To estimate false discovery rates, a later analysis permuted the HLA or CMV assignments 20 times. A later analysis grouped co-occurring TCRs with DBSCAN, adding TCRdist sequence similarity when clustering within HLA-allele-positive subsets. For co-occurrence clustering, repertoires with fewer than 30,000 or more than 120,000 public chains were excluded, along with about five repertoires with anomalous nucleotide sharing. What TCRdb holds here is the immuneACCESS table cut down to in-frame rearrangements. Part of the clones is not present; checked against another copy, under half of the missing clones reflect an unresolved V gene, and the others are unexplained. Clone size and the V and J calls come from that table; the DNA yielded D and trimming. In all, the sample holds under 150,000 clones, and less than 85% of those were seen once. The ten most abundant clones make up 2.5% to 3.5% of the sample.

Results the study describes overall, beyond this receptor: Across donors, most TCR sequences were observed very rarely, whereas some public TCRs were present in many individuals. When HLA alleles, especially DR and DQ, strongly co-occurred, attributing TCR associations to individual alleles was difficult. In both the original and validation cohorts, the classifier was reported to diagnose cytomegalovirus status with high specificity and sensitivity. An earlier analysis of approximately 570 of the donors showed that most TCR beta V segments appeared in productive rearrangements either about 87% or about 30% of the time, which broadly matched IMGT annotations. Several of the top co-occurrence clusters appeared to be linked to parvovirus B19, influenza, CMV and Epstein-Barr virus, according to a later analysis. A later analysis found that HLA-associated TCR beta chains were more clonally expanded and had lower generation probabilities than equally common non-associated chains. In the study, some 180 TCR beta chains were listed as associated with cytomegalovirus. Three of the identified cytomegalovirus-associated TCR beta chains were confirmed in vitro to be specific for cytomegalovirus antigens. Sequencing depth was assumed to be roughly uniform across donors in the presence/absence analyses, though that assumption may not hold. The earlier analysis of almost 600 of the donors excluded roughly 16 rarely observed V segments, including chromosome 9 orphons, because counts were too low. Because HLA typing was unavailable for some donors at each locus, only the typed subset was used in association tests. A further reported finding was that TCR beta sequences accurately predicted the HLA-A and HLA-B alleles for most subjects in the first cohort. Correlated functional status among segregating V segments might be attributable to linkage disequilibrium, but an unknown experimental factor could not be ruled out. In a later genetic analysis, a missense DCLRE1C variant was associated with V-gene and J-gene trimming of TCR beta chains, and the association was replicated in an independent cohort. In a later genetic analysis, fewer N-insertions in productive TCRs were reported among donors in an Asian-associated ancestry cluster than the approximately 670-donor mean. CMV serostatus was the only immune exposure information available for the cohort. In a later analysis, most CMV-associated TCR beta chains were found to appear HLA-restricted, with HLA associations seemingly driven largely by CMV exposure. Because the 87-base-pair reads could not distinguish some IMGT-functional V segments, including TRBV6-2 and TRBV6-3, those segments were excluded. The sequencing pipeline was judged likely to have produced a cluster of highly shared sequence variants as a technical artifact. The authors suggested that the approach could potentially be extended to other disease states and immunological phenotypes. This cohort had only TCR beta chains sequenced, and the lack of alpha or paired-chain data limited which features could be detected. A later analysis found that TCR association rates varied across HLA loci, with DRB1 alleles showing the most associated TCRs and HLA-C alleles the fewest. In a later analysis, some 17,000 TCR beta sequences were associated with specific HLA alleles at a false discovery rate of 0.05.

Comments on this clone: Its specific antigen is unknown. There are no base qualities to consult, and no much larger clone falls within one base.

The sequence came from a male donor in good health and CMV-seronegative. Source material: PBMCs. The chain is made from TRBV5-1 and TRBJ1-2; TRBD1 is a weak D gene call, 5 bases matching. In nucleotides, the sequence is TGCGCCAGCAGATTTGGGTCGGGGACTGGTGGCTACACCTTC. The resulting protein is CASRFGSGTGGYTF.